These 24 T cell receptor beta chains were sequenced from one sample in a study of OX40 agonist ivuxolimab in advanced cancers. The table came from immunoSEQ multiplex PCR; TCRdb's copy has only in-frame clones and leaves some out. Of over 35,000 clones detected, 70% to 90% appear once; the ten largest clones hold about a fifth. The starting material was CD4+ or CD8+ T cells sorted from blood, obtained in a trial of the OX40 agonist ivuxolimab. The receptors come from an adult with an advanced solid tumor such as melanoma, head and neck, liver or kidney cancer.

V usage is TRBV11-2 and J usage is TRBJ1-2, with 7 bases matching TRBD1. The ends lost 1 base at V and 5 bases at J; junction bases unmatched: 7. The CDR3 sequence is 15 residues long. Germline V lookup: CDR1 SGHAT, CDR2 FQNNGV. CDR3 loop: CASSLVPTGPYGYTF. The CDR3 coding sequence is TGTGCCAGCAGCTTAGTCCCGACAGGGCCTTATGGCTACACCTTC. Filled out from reference TRBV11-2 and TRBJ1-2, the complete variable domain reads EAGVAQSPRYKIIEKRQSVAFWCNPISGHATLYWYQQILGQGPKLLIQFQNNGVVDDSQLPKDRFSAERLKGVDSTLKIQPAKLEDSAVYLCASSLVPTGPYGYTFGSGTRLTVV.

The chain joins TRBV5-4 to TRBJ2-2; 7 bases are shared with TRBD1. The ends lost 7 bases at V and 0 bases at J; junction bases unmatched: 3. Per the germline V gene, CDR1 is SGHNT and CDR2 is YYREEE (reference sequence). The CDR3 consists of 14 residues. CDR3 bases: TGTGCCAGCGTACAGGGGCCGAACACCGGGGAGCTGTTTTTT. Encoded protein: CASVQGPNTGELFF.

The chain is built from TRBV27 and TRBJ2-5, with 7 bases that match TRBD2. CDR3 length: 13 amino acids. The germline CDR1 and CDR2 sequences are MNHEY and SMNVEV (reference sequence). Losses at the gene ends were 3 bases for V and 3 bases for J; bases not matched to a gene: 1. This CDR3 is CASSLGTKETQYF. CDR3 nucleotides: TGTGCCAGCAGTTTGGGGACTAAAGAGACCCAGTACTTC.

The chain links TRBV29-1 to TRBJ2-3; TRBD2 is a possible D gene (6 bases). From germline, CDR1 is SQVTM and CDR2 ANQGSEA. Trimming cost V 1 base and J 1 base, with 9 bases left between them. The CDR3 has 14 amino acids. This CDR3 is CSVEGLEGTDTQYF. CDR3 coding DNA: TGCAGCGTTGAAGGACTAGAAGGCACAGATACGCAGTATTTT.

The rearrangement links TRBV5-5 to TRBJ2-5, with a possible D match to TRBD1 (6 bases). Germline lookup yields CDR1 SGHKS and CDR2 YYEKEE (reference sequence). The CDR3 covers 14 residues. Trimming shortened V by 4 bases and J by 7 bases, and 17 bases separated the two germline ends. The chain's CDR3 is CASSPWTALGTQYF. The CDR3 DNA reads as TGTGCCAGCAGCCCCTGGACAGCTTTAGGGACCCAGTACTTC.

The genes are TRBV11-3 and TRBJ2-3; D may correspond to TRBD1 or TRBD2 (6 bases each). The CDR3 spans 15 residues. With 3 bases removed from V and 4 bases from J, the gap between germline ends came to 14 bases. The germline CDR1 and CDR2 sequences are SGHNT and YENEEA. CDR3 amino acids: CASSLAEGVADTQYF. CDR3 in DNA: TGTGCCAGCAGCTTGGCGGAGGGGGTTGCAGATACGCAGTATTTT.

The rearrangement uses TRBV7-9 and TRBJ1-1; D call uncertain. This CDR3 contains 12 residues. Germline CDR1 and CDR2: SEHNR and FQNEAQ (reference sequence). The V gene lost 1 base and the J gene lost 4 bases, with 4 bases spanning the gap. CDR3 DNA: TGTGCCAGCAGCTTAGGTTCCACTGAAGCTTTCTTT. Translation gives CASSLGSTEAFF.

The rearrangement uses TRBV4-3 and TRBJ1-2; 8 positions match TRBD1. This CDR3 is 15 amino acids long. Per the germline V gene, CDR1 is LGHNA and CDR2 is YSLEER. V trimming: 0 bases; J trimming: 8 bases; junction bases outside the gene matches: 8. For the CDR3, the DNA is TGCGCCAGCAGCCAAGATCCGGCAGGGGGCTTGGGCTACACCTTC. This codes for CASSQDPAGGLGYTF.

This clone was found many times. The chain employs TRBV4-3 and TRBJ1-6; possibly TRBD1 for D (5 bases). Germline V gives CDR1 LGHNA, CDR2 YSLEER. Deletions cut 2 bases from V and 14 bases from J, with 13 bases between. The CDR3 is 13 amino acids. The chain's CDR3 is CASSQTEGQSLHF. As DNA, the CDR3 is TGCGCCAGCAGCCAAACGGAGGGGCAGTCCCTCCACTTT.

V is TRBV30 and J is TRBJ1-6; a weak D match, TRBD1 (5 bases). Germline V lookup: CDR1 GTSNPN, CDR2 SVGIG (reference sequence). V lost 3 bases, J lost 8 bases, and 17 bases lay in between. The CDR3 spans 15 residues. The CDR3 DNA follows: TGTGCCTGGAGCCGTGGGACTGGGTCGCATTCACCCCTCCACTTT. The encoded protein is CAWSRGTGSHSPLHF.

The CDR3 spells CASPPGSGANVLTF. The DNA of the CDR3 is TGTGCCAGCCCGCCCGGCTCTGGGGCCAACGTCCTGACTTTC. This chain joins TRBV18 and TRBJ2-6; D remains unclear. Between the trimmed V and J ends, which lost 8 bases and 0 bases, there was a span of 8 bases. The CDR3 is 14 residues long. In germline, CDR1 is KGHSH, CDR2 LQKENI.

This chain uses TRBV7-9 with TRBJ2-1; the match to TRBD1 covers 10 bases. This CDR3 has 14 residues. From germline, CDR1 is SEHNR and CDR2 FQNEAQ (reference sequence). V was clipped by 5 bases and J by 8 bases; unmatched bases: 6. The CDR3 protein is CASSPGTGADEQFF. Written as DNA, the CDR3 is TGTGCCAGCAGCCCCGGGACAGGGGCCGATGAGCAGTTCTTC.

The V and J genes are TRBV2 and TRBJ2-7, with 7 nucleotides matching TRBD1. The trim removed 4 bases at V and 3 bases at J, leaving 3 bases unmatched. CDR1 SNHLY and CDR2 FYNNEI come from the germline V gene. This CDR3 comprises 13 residues. CDR3 in DNA: TGTGCCAGCAGTGGGAGGACAGGCTACGAGCAGTACTTC. It yields the protein CASSGRTGYEQYF.

The chain combines TRBV4-3 with TRBJ2-7; the D gene is possibly TRBD1 (5 bases). The germline V gene has CDR1 LGHNA and CDR2 YSLEER. The ends were cut back, 0 bases at V and 3 bases at J, with 12 bases in the middle. CDR3 length equals 15 residues. The CDR3 nucleotides read TGCGCCAGCAGCCAAGATAAAGGGCAGGGCTACGAGCAGTACTTC. Translated, it gives CASSQDKGQGYEQYF.

This chain connects TRBV28 to TRBJ2-1; 9 bases align to TRBD2. Germline V gene lookup returns CDR1 MDHEN and CDR2 SYDVKM. The ends lost 2 bases at V and 5 bases at J; junction bases unmatched: 4. CDR3 length: 15 residues. Here the CDR3 reads CASSLRLAGDNEQFF. In nucleotides, the CDR3 is TGTGCCAGCAGTTTACGTTTAGCGGGGGACAATGAGCAGTTCTTC.

The chain joins TRBV9 to TRBJ1-2; TRBD1 agrees at 10 bases. This CDR3 contains 16 residues. Germline V gives CDR1 SGDLS, CDR2 YYNGEE. The J segment lost 1 base and the V segment lost 0 bases, leaving 3 bases of the junction unmatched. The CDR3 DNA reads TGTGCCAGCAGCGTAGGGGACAGGGGACTTAACTATGGCTACACCTTC. This sequence encodes CASSVGDRGLNYGYTF.

The CDR3 sequence: CASSLVPGTREETQYF. In DNA, the CDR3 is TGTGCCAGCAGCTTGGTACCCGGGACGAGGGAAGAGACCCAGTACTTC. V is TRBV7-6 and J is TRBJ2-5; D possibly uses TRBD1 or TRBD2 (5 bases each). CDR1 SGHVS and CDR2 FNYEAQ come from the germline V gene. V gave up 3 bases and J gave up 3 bases, with 17 bases separating them. The CDR3 length is 16 residues. Using reference TRBV7-6 and TRBJ2-5 for the parts outside the CDR3, the full variable domain is GAGVSQSPRYKVTKRGQDVALRCDPISGHVSLYWYRQALGQGPEFLTYFNYEAQQDKSGLPNDRFSAERPEGSISTLTIQRTEQRDSAMYRCASSLVPGTREETQYFGPGTRLLVL.

In its sample, this clone was seen a few times. V gene TRBV7-2 combines with J gene TRBJ1-1; D might be TRBD1 (5 bases). CDR1 and CDR2 (germline): SGHTA, FQGNSA. This CDR3 is built from 14 residues. V lost 2 bases, J lost 5 bases, and 12 bases lay in between. The DNA of the CDR3 is TGTGCCAGCAGCTTAATGGTGGGGCGGACTGAAGCTTTCTTT. It codes for CASSLMVGRTEAFF. Full variable domain (rest looked up from reference TRBV7-2 and TRBJ1-1): GAGVSQSPSNKVTEKGKDVELRCDPISGHTALYWYRQSLGQGLEFLIYFQGNSAPDKSGLPSDRFSAERTGGSVSTLTIQRTQQEDSAVYLCASSLMVGRTEAFFGQGTRLTVV.

The V gene is TRBV5-1, the J gene TRBJ1-3; D perhaps matches TRBD1 (5 bases). Trimming stripped 1 base from V and 2 bases from J, with 10 bases between. The CDR3 has 15 residues. The V gene's germline CDR1 is SGHRS and CDR2 YFSETQ. In DNA form, the CDR3 reads TGCGCCAGCAGCTTGTCCGCCAGGGCTGGAAACACCATATATTTT. Its translation is CASSLSARAGNTIYF. The variable domain in full, completed from reference TRBV5-1 and TRBJ1-3, reads KAGVTQTPRYLIKTRGQQVTLSCSPISGHRSVSWYQQTPGQGLQFLFEYFSETQRNKGNFPGRFSGRQFSNSRSEMNVSTLELGDSALYLCASSLSARAGNTIYFGEGSWLTVV.

The chain has TRBV6-5 and TRBJ2-7; 8 nucleotides match TRBD2. This CDR3 is 12 amino acids long. The J segment lost 1 base and the V segment lost 9 bases, leaving 2 bases of the junction unmatched. CDR1 is MNHEY, CDR2 SVGAGI, per germline. CDR3 sequence: CASSGVSYEQYF. The CDR3 nucleotides read TGTGCCAGTAGCGGGGTGTCCTACGAGCAGTACTTC.

The genes are TRBV11-2 and TRBJ1-1; weak D call: TRBD1 (6 bases). Per germline, CDR1 SGHAT and CDR2 FQNNGV. V lost 2 bases and J lost 0, with 22 bases in between. The CDR3 totals 19 residues. The DNA of the CDR3 is TGTGCCAGCAGCTTAACGTCGGGGTACAGGGCTCTGGTGAACACTGAAGCTTTCTTT. Translation gives CASSLTSGYRALVNTEAFF.

V and J are TRBV6-1 and TRBJ2-4, with 10 bases aligning to TRBD1. The CDR3 runs 16 residues. After removal of 4 bases from V and 6 bases from J, the junction contained 9 bases not matched to a gene. Germline V CDR1 and CDR2: MNHNS, SASEGT. The CDR3 is CASSVRPGQGTNIQYF. The CDR3 bases are TGTGCCAGCAGTGTGAGACCGGGACAGGGGACAAACATTCAGTACTTC.

This chain uses TRBV11-2 with TRBJ2-2; D unclear. Germline lookup yields CDR1 SGHAT and CDR2 FQNNGV. The CDR3 covers 18 residues. V dropped 2 bases and J dropped 3 bases, with 19 bases sitting between them. CDR3 nucleotides: TGTGCCAGCAGCTTACTCCCAGGCGCGGCAGGCGACACCGGGGAGCTGTTTTTT. Translated: CASSLLPGAAGDTGELFF.

The rearrangement uses TRBV4-1 and TRBJ2-3; D is unresolved. There are 16 residues in the CDR3. Trimming shortened V by 1 base and J by 0 bases, and 11 bases separated the two germline ends. Germline V CDR1 and CDR2: MGHRA, YSYEKL. This CDR3 reads CASSQVGTLSTDTQYF. CDR3 sequence (DNA): TGCGCCAGCAGCCAAGTAGGTACTCTCAGCACAGATACGCAGTATTTT.